This TCR beta chain stems from a study of shared clonotypes between healthy human individuals. Study-wide findings and caveats: Among the subsets, naive ones generally showed larger estimated richness than memory ones.

Trimming left V 3 bases short and J 6 bases short, with 16 bases between. Germline CDR1 is SGHTA and CDR2 is FQGNSA. The CDR3 consists of 15 residues. The authors' processing: Filtering differed because ImmunoSEQ produced junction-only sequences that carried no quality scores. Using immunoSEQ multiplex PCR, the repertoire was profiled, and TCRdb retains in-frame clones only, with some absent. Clonal size and the V and J genes are those of that table, whereas D and trimming came from the DNA. Of about 980,000 clones listed, approximately 80% are singletons. Note on this clone: Its antigen remains unknown.

The TCR comes from a man younger than 30 in good health. This chain uses TRBV7-2 with TRBJ2-3; D unresolved. Sequencing used memory CD4+ T cells sorted from blood. Regarding subset: CD45RA-negative fraction. CDR3 amino acids: CASSFSPATADTQYF. Here the CDR3 DNA reads TGTGCCAGCAGCTTCTCGCCCGCTACGGCGGATACGCAGTATTTT.